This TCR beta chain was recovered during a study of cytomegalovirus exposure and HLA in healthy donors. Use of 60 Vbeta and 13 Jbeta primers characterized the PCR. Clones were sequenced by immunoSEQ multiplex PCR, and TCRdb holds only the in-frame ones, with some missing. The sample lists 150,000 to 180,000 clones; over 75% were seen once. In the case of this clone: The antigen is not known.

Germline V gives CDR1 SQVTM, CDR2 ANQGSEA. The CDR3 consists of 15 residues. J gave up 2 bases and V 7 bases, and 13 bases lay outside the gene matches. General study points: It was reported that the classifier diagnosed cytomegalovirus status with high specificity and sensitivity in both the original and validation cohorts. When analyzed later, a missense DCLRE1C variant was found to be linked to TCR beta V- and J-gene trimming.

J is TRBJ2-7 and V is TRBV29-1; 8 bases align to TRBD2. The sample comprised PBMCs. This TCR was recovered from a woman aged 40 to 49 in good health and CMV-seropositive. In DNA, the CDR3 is TGCAGCGCCCGGGGGGGTAGGGACACTGCCTACGAGCAGTACTTC. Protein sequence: CSARGGRDTAYEQYF.